This T cell receptor (beta chain) was documented in a study of blood T cell repertoires in COVID-19. Study-wide background: From the United States, Italy and Spain came samples of acute and convalescent COVID-19.

V lost 4 bases, J lost 5 bases, and 18 bases lay in between. The CDR3 is 15 residues long. Germline CDR1 SGHRS, CDR2 YFSETQ. Original processing notes: By means of reference gene primer amplification, nucleated cell counts were estimated. Some clones are missing from TCRdb's copy, which holds only in-frame ones; the method was immunoSEQ multiplex PCR. Clonal size and the V and J genes are those of that table, whereas D and trimming came from the DNA. The sample yields around 190,000 clones, around nine tenths seen once. The clonotype comes from a human donor in a cohort sampled during active COVID-19. The chain links TRBV5-1 to TRBJ1-1, with D maybe TRBD1 (5 bases). Input material: peripheral blood. CDR3 sequence reads: CASSPPVKGLTEAFF. The CDR3 DNA follows: TGCGCCAGCAGCCCCCCGGTGAAGGGACTTACTGAAGCTTTCTTT. Drawing the rest from reference TRBV5-1 and TRBJ1-1, the complete variable domain is KAGVTQTPRYLIKTRGQQVTLSCSPISGHRSVSWYQQTPGQGLQFLFEYFSETQRNKGNFPGRFSGRQFSNSRSEMNVSTLELGDSALYLCASSPPVKGLTEAFFGQGTRLTVV.